Shown below are 28 T cell receptor beta chains from a single sample sequenced in a study of beta chain features in type 1 diabetes. Expressed TCRB transcripts got sequenced, as all isolated RNA was reverse transcribed. The table came from immunoSEQ multiplex PCR; TCRdb's copy has only in-frame clones and leaves some out. In the table there are about 360,000 clones, roughly 12% of which are singletons. Sequencing was carried out using naive CD4+ T cells from blood. The receptors were sampled from a young man in good health.

This clone was seen a few times. J is TRBJ2-7 and V is TRBV6-5, with TRBD1 as a possible D gene (5 bases). The germline V gene has CDR1 MNHEY and CDR2 SVGAGI. The CDR3 totals 14 residues. Trimming removed 2 bases at V and 1 base at J, with 9 bases between. This CDR3 is CASSYTGFSYEQYF. Here the CDR3 DNA reads TGTGCCAGCAGTTACACAGGATTTTCCTACGAGCAGTACTTC.

This clone was counted only a few times. J is TRBJ2-1 and V is TRBV5-1; tentatively, D is TRBD2 (5 bases). Germline V gives CDR1 SGHRS, CDR2 YFSETQ. This CDR3 has 16 residues. V was pared by 4 bases and J by 1 base, with 15 bases between. CDR3 sequence reads: CASSPFGSGSYNEQFF. The DNA for the CDR3 is TGCGCCAGCAGCCCTTTTGGGAGCGGATCCTACAATGAGCAGTTCTTC.

The rearrangement joins TRBV7-2 to TRBJ2-7; 7 bases agree with TRBD1. The CDR3 has 14 amino acids. Germline assignment: CDR1 SGHTA and CDR2 FQGNSA. V lost 4 bases to trimming and J lost 0 bases; unmatched junction nucleotides: 3. The CDR3 region is CASSSGQSSYEQYF. The DNA for the CDR3 is TGTGCCAGCAGCTCGGGACAGAGCTCCTACGAGCAGTACTTC.

The table lists this clone with a few counts. The chain recombines TRBV6-4 with TRBJ2-2; D might be TRBD1 (5 bases). V was trimmed by 0 bases and J by 3 bases, leaving 8 bases between them. Looked up from germline, CDR1 is MRHNA and CDR2 is SNTAGT. This CDR3 is 15 amino acids long. CDR3 in amino acids: CASSDSPGYTGELFF. CDR3 in DNA: TGTGCCAGCAGTGACTCACCAGGGTACACCGGGGAGCTGTTTTTT.

J is TRBJ2-5 and V is TRBV29-1; TRBD1 matches 10 bases. V dropped 6 bases and J dropped 5; count of bases not matched to a gene: 6. This CDR3 is built from 13 residues. The germline V gene has CDR1 SQVTM and CDR2 ANQGSEA. This CDR3 is CSVGTGARETQYF. Written as DNA, the CDR3 is TGCAGCGTGGGGACAGGGGCGCGGGAGACCCAGTACTTC.

The chain carries TRBV7-2 and TRBJ2-3; D perhaps matches TRBD2 (5 bases). Germline-derived CDR1 and CDR2 are SGHTA and FQGNSA. CDR3 length equals 17 residues. The V and J ends lost 4 bases and 0 bases respectively, with 17 bases between them. DNA for the CDR3: TGTGCCAGCAGCTCCTACCCCCGGGGAGATAGCACAGATACGCAGTATTTT. It encodes CASSSYPRGDSTDTQYF.

The chain recombines TRBV10-3 with TRBJ2-5, with a weak D call TRBD2 (5 bases). The CDR3 consists of 15 residues. Between the trimmed V and J ends, which lost 3 bases and 5 bases, there was a span of 16 bases. Per the germline V gene, CDR1 is ENHRY and CDR2 is SYGVKD. CDR3 region: CAISDMGSRRETQYF. CDR3 nucleotides: TGTGCCATCAGTGATATGGGGAGTCGTAGGGAGACCCAGTACTTC.

This chain links TRBV7-2 with TRBJ1-1, with 8 bases that match TRBD1. V shed 5 bases and J 0 bases; nucleotides not matched to a gene: 5. Germline-derived CDR1 and CDR2 are SGHTA and FQGNSA. This CDR3 comprises 15 residues. The CDR3 sequence is CASSPTGGMNTEAFF. Written as DNA, the CDR3 is TGTGCCAGCAGCCCCACAGGGGGGATGAACACTGAAGCTTTCTTT.

This clone has a handful of counts. The V and J genes are TRBV30 and TRBJ2-1, with 9 bases lining up with TRBD2. The CDR3 is 16 amino acids. CDR1 and CDR2 (germline): GTSNPN, SVGIG (reference sequence). J was trimmed by 7 bases and V by 4 bases; bases with no gene match: 14. The CDR3 loop reads CAWIPGTSLAGNEQFF. The CDR3 DNA sequence: TGTGCCTGGATTCCAGGGACTAGCCTCGCGGGGAATGAGCAGTTCTTC.

This chain connects TRBV5-1 to TRBJ2-7; D is possibly TRBD1 (5 bases). Germline V gene lookup returns CDR1 SGHRS and CDR2 YFSETQ. V was shortened by 3 bases and J by 0 bases, with 13 bases between the two germline ends. The CDR3 runs to 15 residues. CDR3 region: CASSSGPSFSYEQYF. In DNA form, the CDR3 reads TGCGCCAGCAGCTCAGGGCCCTCATTCTCCTACGAGCAGTACTTC. Combining the CDR3 with reference TRBV5-1 and TRBJ2-7 gives the whole variable domain KAGVTQTPRYLIKTRGQQVTLSCSPISGHRSVSWYQQTPGQGLQFLFEYFSETQRNKGNFPGRFSGRQFSNSRSEMNVSTLELGDSALYLCASSSGPSFSYEQYFGPGTRLTVT.

The sample holds many counts of this clone. Within the sample, other DNA sequences also encode this same CDR3. This sequence joins TRBV15 and TRBJ2-5; possibly TRBD1 for D (5 bases). This CDR3 comprises 13 residues. Germline CDR1 reads LNHNV; CDR2 reads YYDKDF (reference sequence). V lost 3 bases and J lost 0, with 5 bases in between. The CDR3 region has the DNA TGTGCCACCAGCAGGGACAACCAAGAGACCCAGTACTTC. This translates into CATSRDNQETQYF.

The chain links TRBV9 to TRBJ2-1; the match to TRBD2 covers 7 bases. Germline V gives CDR1 SGDLS, CDR2 YYNGEE. The CDR3 contains 17 residues. Trimming removed 0 bases from V and 0 bases from J; junction bases left unmatched: 6. The CDR3 DNA reads TGTGCCAGCAGCGTAGCTAAAGCGGGACCCTCCTACAATGAGCAGTTCTTC. Amino acids: CASSVAKAGPSYNEQFF.

This clone has just a few counts. V gene TRBV7-9 combines with J gene TRBJ2-2; TRBD1 agrees at 10 bases. Germline values: CDR1 SEHNR, CDR2 FQNEAQ (reference sequence). With V trimmed by 3 bases and J by 7 bases, 2 bases remained unmatched. The CDR3 length is 14 residues. The CDR3 sequence: CASSLGQGNGELFF. CDR3 in DNA: TGTGCCAGCAGCTTGGGACAGGGGAACGGGGAGCTGTTTTTT.

A few counts support this clone. V and J are TRBV4-3 and TRBJ2-7; possible D gene TRBD2, 6 bases. Germline lookup yields CDR1 LGHNA and CDR2 YSLEER. Trimming cost V 0 bases and J 0 bases, with 12 bases left between them. This CDR3 has 16 amino acids. CDR3 DNA sequence: TGCGCCAGCAGCCAAGACATAGCGGATAGCTCCTACGAGCAGTACTTC. It yields the protein CASSQDIADSSYEQYF.

V gene TRBV6-5 combines with J gene TRBJ2-6, with D unresolved. Germline lookup yields CDR1 MNHEY and CDR2 SVGAGI. V lost 2 bases and J lost 4, with 6 bases in between. The CDR3 sequence is 14 residues long. DNA for the CDR3: TGTGCCAGCAGTTACCTCCCGGGGGCCAACGTCCTGACTTTC. This codes for CASSYLPGANVLTF.

This clone was picked up a small number of times. V is TRBV7-9 and J is TRBJ1-2; D remains ambiguous. CDR3 length: 16 residues. The V end lost 1 base, the J end lost 4 bases, and 16 bases lay between the germline ends. Germline assignment: CDR1 SEHNR and CDR2 FQNEAQ (reference sequence). The CDR3 region has the DNA TGTGCCAGCAGCTTAGAGCCCGGAGCGATCCGCTATGGCTACACCTTC. Amino acids: CASSLEPGAIRYGYTF.

J is TRBJ2-2 and V is TRBV2, with D possibly matching TRBD1 (5 bases). Germline V CDR1 and CDR2: SNHLY, FYNNEI. V was pared by 4 bases and J by 6 bases, with 15 bases between. The CDR3 consists of 15 residues. Here the CDR3 DNA reads TGTGCCAGCAGTGGATCAGGGCCCCTCGCCGGGGAGCTGTTTTTT. It is translated as CASSGSGPLAGELFF.

This clone was counted a few times. The rearrangement links TRBV18 to TRBJ1-1; D remains ambiguous. V lost 3 bases, J lost 5 bases, and 7 bases lay in between. CDR1 and CDR2 from the germline V gene are KGHSH and LQKENI. This CDR3 has 12 amino acids. The CDR3 DNA reads TGTGCCAGCTCACCTGCGGGTACTGAAGCTTTCTTT. It specifies CASSPAGTEAFF.

The chain uses TRBV5-6 and TRBJ1-6; 10 bases line up with TRBD1. The germline CDR1 and CDR2 sequences are SGHDT and YYEEEE. V shed 4 bases, J shed 9 bases, and the junction held 16 bases outside the gene matches. The CDR3 is 18 residues long. This CDR3 reads CASSKRPGQGMMSSPLHF. CDR3 bases: TGTGCCAGCAGCAAACGACCGGGACAGGGGATGATGAGTTCACCCCTCCACTTT. The full variable domain, rest sourced from reference TRBV5-6 and TRBJ1-6, is DAGVTQSPTHLIKTRGQQVTLRCSPKSGHDTVSWYQQALGQGPQFIFQYYEEEERQRGNFPDRFSGHQFPNYSSELNVNALLLGDSALYLCASSKRPGQGMMSSPLHFGNGTRLTVT.

This chain links TRBV5-1 with TRBJ1-5; 8 bases align to TRBD1. The junction had 6 bases not matched to a gene; V was cut back by 4 bases and J by 6 bases. The germline V gene encodes CDR1 SGHRS and CDR2 YFSETQ. The CDR3 is made up of 14 amino acids. The DNA of the CDR3 is TGCGCCAGCAGCCCGGACAGGGAGGGTCAGCCCCAGCATTTT. Protein sequence: CASSPDREGQPQHF.

This clone was counted only a few times. The chain is built from TRBV10-3 and TRBJ1-2; TRBD1 matches at 7 bases. V was clipped by 3 bases and J by 3 bases; unmatched bases: 1. CDR3 size: 13 residues. Germline V lookup: CDR1 ENHRY, CDR2 SYGVKD. This CDR3 is CAISDDRDYGYTF. The CDR3 nucleotides read TGTGCCATCAGTGACGACAGGGACTATGGCTACACCTTC.

This clone was recorded a few times. The chain carries TRBV11-3 and TRBJ2-1; 9 bases line up with TRBD1. Per the germline V gene, CDR1 is SGHNT and CDR2 is YENEEA. V was clipped by 5 bases and J by 3 bases; unmatched bases: 5. This CDR3 region has 15 residues. The CDR3 loop reads CASSLGGQGYNEQFF. The CDR3 DNA is TGTGCCAGCAGCCTTGGGGGACAGGGCTACAATGAGCAGTTCTTC. The complete variable domain, with remaining parts taken from reference TRBV11-3 and TRBJ2-1, reads EAGVVQSPRYKIIEKKQPVAFWCNPISGHNTLYWYLQNLGQGPELLIRYENEEAVDDSQLPKDRFSAERLKGVDSTLKIQPAELGDSAVYLCASSLGGQGYNEQFFGPGTRLTVL.

This chain connects TRBV7-9 to TRBJ1-1, with TRBD1 as a possible D gene (6 bases). The V end was cut by 6 bases, the J end by 1 base, with 12 bases between. This CDR3 region has 14 residues. Germline V CDR1 and CDR2: SEHNR, FQNEAQ (reference sequence). The CDR3 sequence: CASRIGTSNTEAFF. The CDR3 nucleotides are TGTGCCAGCAGAATCGGGACATCGAACACTGAAGCTTTCTTT.

This clone came up a few times. The genes are TRBV28 and TRBJ2-5; 8 bases agree with TRBD1. With V trimmed by 7 bases and J by 1 base, 14 bases remained unmatched. Germline V gene lookup returns CDR1 MDHEN and CDR2 SYDVKM. CDR3 length: 17 residues. The CDR3 region has the DNA TGTGCCAGCATTCGGGGGCAGGGGGCGGTAGGCCAAGAGACCCAGTACTTC. It yields the protein CASIRGQGAVGQETQYF. Full variable domain (outside the CDR3, taken from reference TRBV28 and TRBJ2-5): DVKVTQSSRYLVKRTGEKVFLECVQDMDHENMFWYRQDPGLGLRLIYFSYDVKMKEKGDIPEGYSVSREKKERFSLILESASTNQTSMYLCASIRGQGAVGQETQYFGPGTRLLVL.

This sequence joins TRBV7-9 and TRBJ2-7; 7 bases align to TRBD1. CDR3 length: 15 residues. V was clipped by 2 bases and J by 0 bases; unmatched bases: 4. Germline CDR1 is SEHNR and CDR2 is FQNEAQ (reference sequence). Here the CDR3 reads CASSLIQGSSYEQYF. Written as DNA, the CDR3 is TGTGCCAGCAGCTTAATACAGGGGAGCTCCTACGAGCAGTACTTC.

CDR3 sequence (DNA): TGCGCCAGCAGCTTACCGGGACTAGCGGGCGACAATGAGCAGTTCTTC. It translates to CASSLPGLAGDNEQFF. V usage is TRBV5-1 and J usage is TRBJ2-1; 12 bases fit TRBD2. The length of the CDR3 is 16 residues. The germline CDR1 and CDR2 sequences are SGHRS and YFSETQ. Losses at the gene ends were 2 bases for V and 5 bases for J; bases not matched to a gene: 5.

V usage is TRBV6-5 and J usage is TRBJ2-2, with D tentatively TRBD2 (5 bases). Germline CDR1 and CDR2: MNHEY and SVGAGI. V shed 2 bases and J shed 4 bases, with 5 bases lying between them. The CDR3 spans 13 residues. The chain's CDR3 is CASSYSGTGELFF. CDR3 DNA: TGTGCCAGCAGTTACAGCGGCACCGGGGAGCTGTTTTTT.

This clone was counted only a few times. This chain joins TRBV11-2 and TRBJ1-6; TRBD1 might be the D (5 bases). V was pared by 5 bases and J by 8 bases, with 19 bases between. The V gene's germline CDR1 is SGHAT and CDR2 FQNNGV. The CDR3 runs 16 residues. In nucleotides, the CDR3 is TGTGCCAGCAGCCCCCAGCCGGGCAGGGTGTATTCACCCCTCCACTTT. It encodes CASSPQPGRVYSPLHF.